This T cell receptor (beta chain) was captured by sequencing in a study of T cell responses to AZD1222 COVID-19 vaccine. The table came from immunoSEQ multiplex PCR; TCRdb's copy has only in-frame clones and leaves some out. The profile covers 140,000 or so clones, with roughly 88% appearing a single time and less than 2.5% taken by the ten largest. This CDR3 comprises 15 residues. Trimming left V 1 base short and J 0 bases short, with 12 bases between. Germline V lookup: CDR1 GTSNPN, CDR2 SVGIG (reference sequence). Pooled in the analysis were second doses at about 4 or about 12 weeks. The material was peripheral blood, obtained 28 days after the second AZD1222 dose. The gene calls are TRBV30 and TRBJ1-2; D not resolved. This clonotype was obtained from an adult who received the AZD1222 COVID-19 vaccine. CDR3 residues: CAWSEGLPANYGYTF. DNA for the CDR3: TGTGCCTGGAGTGAAGGGCTTCCAGCTAACTATGGCTACACCTTC.